This T cell receptor (beta chain) is from a study of identical twins. Study-level findings and limits: Zero-insertion results could be subject to partial confounding by invariant MAIT and iNKT cells. The degree of excess twin sharing was weaker in beta out-of-frame sequences.

TCRdb passed the 5' RACE reads through MiXCR, listing each CDR3 protein once. Among roughly 630,000 distinct CDR3 sequences listed, just over 7% were seen once. A remark on this clonotype: As yet, its antigen is unknown. An end of the junction differs from the germline gene, which may be a read error.

This CDR3 contains 15 residues. The same sample was also used in a study of yellow fever vaccine responses in identical twins.

The genes are TRBV12-3 or TRBV12-4 and TRBJ1-2; TRBD1 matches 7 bases. This TCR was recovered from a woman between 18 and 30 years old in good health. Input material: PBMCs. The DNA of the CDR3 is TGTGCCAGCAGTCTGGCAGGGGGGGCGAACTATCGCTACACCTTC. It is translated as CASSLAGGANYRYTF.